The 3 T cell receptor beta chains below all came from one sample that was sequenced in a study of memory CD4+ T cells and cytomegalovirus serostatus. The data were produced by immunoSEQ multiplex PCR, yet TCRdb's version contains in-frame clones alone and is incomplete. This table holds around 45,000 clones, about three quarters found once. Single viable CD3+CD4+CD8-CD45RO+ cells were sorted as the memory CD4+ T cells. Sequencing was carried out using memory CD4+ T cells from blood. These receptors were taken from an adult in good health and CMV-seronegative.

The J gene is TRBJ2-5, the V gene TRBV25-1, with D hard to call. The germline V gene has CDR1 MGHDK and CDR2 SYGVNS. The CDR3 totals 11 residues. The V and J ends lost 5 bases and 5 bases respectively, with 6 bases between them. The CDR3 spells CASSPGETQYF. The CDR3 region has the DNA TGTGCCAGCAGTCCTGGGGAGACCCAGTACTTC.

This sequence joins TRBV7-2 and TRBJ2-7; D ambiguous. V lost 1 base and J lost 3, with 7 bases in between. CDR1 is SGHTA, CDR2 FQGNSA, per germline. The CDR3 spans 13 residues. The DNA of the CDR3 is TGTGCCAGCAGCTTAGTCAGCAGCTACGAGCAGTACTTC. Translation gives CASSLVSSYEQYF.

The V gene is TRBV6-6, the J gene TRBJ1-6; weak D call: TRBD1 (5 bases). Germline V gene sequence: CDR1 MNHNY, CDR2 SVGAGI (reference sequence). This CDR3 comprises 14 residues. The ends were cut back, 2 bases at V and 5 bases at J, with 7 bases in the middle. The CDR3 DNA is TGTGCCAGCAGTTACAGGGGCCATAATTCACCCCTCCACTTT. Its protein is CASSYRGHNSPLHF.